These 26 T cell receptor beta chains were sequenced from one sample in a study of CD8+ T cells in alopecia areata. Extracted RNA was reverse transcribed into cDNA, the sequencing template. The assay was immunoSEQ multiplex PCR, and TCRdb's table has in-frame clones only and misses some. Here the sample spans approximately 6,000 clones, about 60% being singletons. It was from alopecia areata patients that lesional scalp punch biopsies and peripheral blood were collected. Specimen: skin, collected at week 0. These receptors came from a human donor with alopecia areata.

This clone has only one observation. V gene TRBV2 combines with J gene TRBJ2-4, with D uncertain. CDR3 length: 16 amino acids. Germline CDR1 is SNHLY and CDR2 is FYNNEI. The V end was cut by 6 bases, the J end by 1 base, with 16 bases between. This CDR3 is CASRWGLIYAKNIQYF. CDR3 bases: TGTGCCAGCAGATGGGGTCTTATATATGCCAAAAACATTCAGTACTTC.

V is TRBV6-6 and J is TRBJ1-1; no definite D call. V was trimmed by 3 bases and J by 0 bases, leaving 11 bases between them. The CDR3 is 15 amino acids. CDR1 is MNHNY and CDR2 is SVGAGI in the germline V gene (reference sequence). CDR3 residues: CASSYIKGLNTEAFF. DNA for the CDR3: TGTGCCAGCAGTTATATTAAGGGCTTGAACACTGAAGCTTTCTTT.

The V and J genes are TRBV2 and TRBJ2-5; 7 bases align to TRBD2. J gave up 4 bases and V 6 bases, and 17 bases lay outside the gene matches. Germline values: CDR1 SNHLY, CDR2 FYNNEI. The CDR3 contains 17 residues. CDR3 region: CASSESSGLGGLETQYF. The DNA of the CDR3 is TGTGCCAGCAGCGAGAGTTCCGGACTAGGAGGGTTAGAGACCCAGTACTTC.

This clone appeared a single time. The V gene is TRBV7-9, the J gene TRBJ2-5; 7 positions agree with TRBD1. Germline assignment: CDR1 SEHNR and CDR2 FQNEAQ (reference sequence). V trimming: 3 bases; J trimming: 2 bases; junction bases outside the gene matches: 9. The CDR3 has 16 amino acids. Here the CDR3 DNA reads TGTGCCAGCAGCTTTCTGAGGACAGGAATACAAGAGACCCAGTACTTC. Residues: CASSFLRTGIQETQYF.

The chain couples TRBV25-1 to TRBJ1-2; D possibly corresponds to TRBD1 (6 bases). The CDR3 covers 13 residues. V was trimmed by 2 bases and J by 4 bases, leaving 8 bases between them. From germline, CDR1 is MGHDK and CDR2 SYGVNS. The DNA of the CDR3 is TGTGCCAGCAGTGAAGGGGGCCCCTATGGCTACACCTTC. Translating gives CASSEGGPYGYTF.

CDR3 protein: CAISERGQSNQPQHF. The CDR3 bases are TGTGCCATCAGTGAACGGGGACAGTCTAATCAGCCCCAGCATTTT. The chain links TRBV10-3 to TRBJ1-5; 7 positions match TRBD1. The CDR3 loop spans 15 amino acids. The germline V gene has CDR1 ENHRY and CDR2 SYGVKD. Trimming took 3 bases from V and 4 from J; bases not matched to a gene: 6.

There are a few counts of this clone. The chain is built from TRBV6-8 and TRBJ2-5; perhaps TRBD2 as D (6 bases). Trimming shortened V by 0 bases and J by 5 bases, and 10 bases separated the two germline ends. The germline gives CDR1 MNHGY, CDR2 SAAAGT. CDR3 size: 14 residues. The DNA of the CDR3 is TGTGCCAGCAGTTACTCGATCGGAGGGGAGACCCAGTACTTC. It yields the protein CASSYSIGGETQYF.

This clone showed up just a few times. This CDR3 is CSVEDRTGHEQFF. In nucleotides, the CDR3 is TGCAGCGTTGAAGATCGAACAGGGCATGAGCAGTTCTTC. The V gene is TRBV29-1, the J gene TRBJ2-1; possible D gene TRBD1, 6 bases. Looked up from germline, CDR1 is SQVTM and CDR2 is ANQGSEA. The CDR3 sequence is 13 residues long. The V end was cut by 0 bases, the J end by 8 bases, with 11 bases between.

The V call is TRBV18, the J call TRBJ2-1; 10 bases match TRBD1. Germline CDR1 KGHSH, CDR2 LQKENI. The V gene end was trimmed by 4 bases and the J gene end by 8 bases; junction bases not matched to a gene: 8. CDR3 length: 15 residues. CDR3 DNA: TGTGCCAGCTCACGTCCGGGACAGGGGATGTATGAGCAGTTCTTC. It specifies CASSRPGQGMYEQFF.

The rearrangement links TRBV6-1 to TRBJ2-2, with a weak D call TRBD2 (6 bases). The V gene lost 10 bases and the J gene lost 7 bases, with 10 bases spanning the gap. The germline CDR1 and CDR2 sequences are MNHNS and SASEGT. The CDR3 sequence is 11 residues long. CDR3 sequence: CATGTYGELFF. The CDR3 bases are TGTGCCACCGGGACTTACGGGGAGCTGTTTTTT.

The chain has TRBV7-9 and TRBJ2-7, with 13 bases aligning to TRBD2. CDR1 SEHNR and CDR2 FQNEAQ come from the germline V gene (reference sequence). CDR3 size: 19 residues. V shed 5 bases and J 0 bases; nucleotides not matched to a gene: 13. The CDR3: CASSLRDSGTSGDSYEQYF. The CDR3 DNA follows: TGTGCCAGCAGCCTTAGGGATTCCGGGACTAGCGGGGACTCCTACGAGCAGTACTTC.

The chain links TRBV7-6 to TRBJ1-1; D gene unclear. The CDR3 is made up of 13 amino acids. The V and J ends lost 2 bases and 2 bases respectively, with 6 bases between them. Germline V lookup: CDR1 SGHVS, CDR2 FNYEAQ. This CDR3 reads CASSLSDNTEAFF. The CDR3 nucleotides read TGTGCCAGCAGCTTATCAGATAACACTGAAGCTTTCTTT.

The chain joins TRBV5-1 to TRBJ1-1, with D uncertain. V lost 4 bases and J 6 bases, leaving 22 bases between the germline ends. Germline CDR1 is SGHRS and CDR2 is YFSETQ. The CDR3 runs 16 residues. The CDR3 DNA sequence: TGCGCCAGCAGCCTTACTGGCCTGCTACAGAGTCCTGAAGCTTTCTTT. It yields the protein CASSLTGLLQSPEAFF.

The chain combines TRBV7-9 with TRBJ2-5, with D possibly being TRBD2 (6 bases). The germline V gene encodes CDR1 SEHNR and CDR2 FQNEAQ (reference sequence). The CDR3 totals 14 residues. V gave up 5 bases and J gave up 0 bases, with 10 bases separating them. Here the CDR3 DNA reads TGTGCCAGCAGCAGGGACTCTTACCAAGAGACCCAGTACTTC. Amino acid sequence: CASSRDSYQETQYF.

This clone is large in the sample. This sequence joins TRBV19 and TRBJ2-1; no clear D gene. The V end lost 6 bases, the J end lost 3 bases, and 6 bases lay between the germline ends. Germline V lookup: CDR1 LNHDA, CDR2 SQIVND (reference sequence). The CDR3 consists of 12 residues. The CDR3 DNA reads TGTGCCAGTAGCCACCGCTACAATGAGCAGTTCTTC. It is translated as CASSHRYNEQFF.

The rearrangement joins TRBV7-9 to TRBJ1-1, with 7 positions matching TRBD1. The CDR3 has 15 amino acids. Unmatched junction bases numbered 4, after V lost 1 base and J lost 2 bases. The germline CDR1 and CDR2 sequences are SEHNR and FQNEAQ (reference sequence). The CDR3 is CASSLGDRINTEAFF. CDR3 DNA sequence: TGTGCCAGCAGCTTAGGGGACAGAATTAACACTGAAGCTTTCTTT.

The V and J genes are TRBV15 and TRBJ1-1; D is unresolved. The germline V gene encodes CDR1 LNHNV and CDR2 YYDKDF (reference sequence). Trimming left V 1 base short and J 5 bases short, with 11 bases between. The CDR3 length is 14 residues. Written as DNA, the CDR3 is TGTGCCACCAGCAGAGTAGATTCGAGGACTGAAGCTTTCTTT. It is translated as CATSRVDSRTEAFF. Supplemented by reference TRBV15 and TRBJ1-1, the full variable domain reads DAMVIQNPRYQVTQFGKPVTLSCSQTLNHNVMYWYQQKSSQAPKLLFHYYDKDFNNEADTPDNFQSRRPNTSFCFLDIRSPGLGDTAMYLCATSRVDSRTEAFFGQGTRLTVV.

The chain couples TRBV9 to TRBJ1-6, with D uncertain. The CDR3 is made up of 13 amino acids. The germline V gene encodes CDR1 SGDLS and CDR2 YYNGEE. The V end was cut by 1 base, the J end by 11 bases, with 10 bases between. The CDR3 nucleotides read TGTGCCAGCAGCGTATCCCCTCAGACACCCCTCCACTTT. Residues: CASSVSPQTPLHF.

The chain joins TRBV5-1 to TRBJ1-3; D unresolved. The CDR3 totals 18 residues. The V gene lost 0 bases and the J gene lost 3 bases, with 19 bases spanning the gap. From germline, CDR1 is SGHRS and CDR2 YFSETQ. CDR3 loop: CASSLGLESPRFGNTIYF. Written as DNA, the CDR3 is TGCGCCAGCAGCTTGGGACTCGAATCGCCTCGTTTTGGAAACACCATATATTTT. Full variable domain (rest looked up from reference TRBV5-1 and TRBJ1-3): KAGVTQTPRYLIKTRGQQVTLSCSPISGHRSVSWYQQTPGQGLQFLFEYFSETQRNKGNFPGRFSGRQFSNSRSEMNVSTLELGDSALYLCASSLGLESPRFGNTIYFGEGSWLTVV.

The V gene is TRBV10-2, the J gene TRBJ2-7; D is unclear. The CDR3 consists of 14 residues. V dropped 7 bases and J dropped 2 bases, with 15 bases sitting between them. Germline CDR1 WSHSY, CDR2 SAAADI. CDR3 in amino acids: CASTRLRQTYEQYF. DNA of the CDR3: TGCGCCAGCACCCGGCTAAGGCAGACCTACGAGCAGTACTTC.

The chain uses TRBV5-5 and TRBJ2-4; D gene uncertain. Germline CDR1 and CDR2: SGHKS and YYEKEE (reference sequence). The length of the CDR3 is 14 residues. Trimming pared 3 bases from V and 8 bases from J, leaving 15 bases between. The CDR3 nucleotides are TGTGCCAGCAGCTCTAAGGTCGGATCCGACATTCAGTACTTC. Translation: CASSSKVGSDIQYF.

The chain links TRBV2 to TRBJ2-2, with D possibly called TRBD1 or TRBD2 (5 bases each). Germline loops: CDR1 SNHLY, CDR2 FYNNEI. The CDR3 runs 14 residues. Trimming shortened V by 8 bases and J by 0 bases, and 10 bases separated the two germline ends. In nucleotides, the CDR3 is TGTGCCAGCCGGGACGATGCGAACACCGGGGAGCTGTTTTTT. Amino acids: CASRDDANTGELFF.

This clone was observed a handful of times. J is TRBJ1-5 and V is TRBV30; no reliable D call. V shed 2 bases and J shed 3 bases, with 11 bases lying between them. The CDR3 runs to 14 residues. Germline loops: CDR1 GTSNPN, CDR2 SVGIG (reference sequence). The CDR3 region has the DNA TGTGCCTGGAGTTTAACGAGGTTCAATCAGCCCCAGCATTTT. Its translation is CAWSLTRFNQPQHF.

This chain joins TRBV19 and TRBJ1-2; possible D gene TRBD1, 5 bases. The germline V gene encodes CDR1 LNHDA and CDR2 SQIVND (reference sequence). The CDR3 is 13 amino acids. V was pared by 3 bases and J by 9 bases, with 14 bases between. This CDR3 reads CASSIHGAASYTF. The CDR3, as DNA: TGTGCCAGTAGTATCCATGGGGCGGCAAGCTACACCTTC.

In nucleotides, the CDR3 is TGCAGTGCTAGAGGGGATTATGGCTACACCTTC. This translates into CSARGDYGYTF. The chain joins TRBV20-1 to TRBJ1-2; unclear D gene. Germline V gene data show CDR1 as DFQATT and CDR2 as SNEGSKA (reference sequence). The CDR3 sequence is 11 residues long. Trimming stripped 1 base from V and 5 bases from J, with 5 bases between.

This chain joins TRBV7-2 and TRBJ1-4; D gene ambiguous. Trimming removed 4 bases at V and 0 bases at J, with 3 bases between. This CDR3 has 13 amino acids. Germline lookup yields CDR1 SGHTA and CDR2 FQGNSA. The DNA for the CDR3 is TGTGCCAGCAGCTATACAACTAATGAAAAACTGTTTTTT. This sequence encodes CASSYTTNEKLFF. The full variable domain, completed using reference TRBV7-2 and TRBJ1-4, is GAGVSQSPSNKVTEKGKDVELRCDPISGHTALYWYRQSLGQGLEFLIYFQGNSAPDKSGLPSDRFSAERTGGSVSTLTIQRTQQEDSAVYLCASSYTTNEKLFFGSGTQLSVL.